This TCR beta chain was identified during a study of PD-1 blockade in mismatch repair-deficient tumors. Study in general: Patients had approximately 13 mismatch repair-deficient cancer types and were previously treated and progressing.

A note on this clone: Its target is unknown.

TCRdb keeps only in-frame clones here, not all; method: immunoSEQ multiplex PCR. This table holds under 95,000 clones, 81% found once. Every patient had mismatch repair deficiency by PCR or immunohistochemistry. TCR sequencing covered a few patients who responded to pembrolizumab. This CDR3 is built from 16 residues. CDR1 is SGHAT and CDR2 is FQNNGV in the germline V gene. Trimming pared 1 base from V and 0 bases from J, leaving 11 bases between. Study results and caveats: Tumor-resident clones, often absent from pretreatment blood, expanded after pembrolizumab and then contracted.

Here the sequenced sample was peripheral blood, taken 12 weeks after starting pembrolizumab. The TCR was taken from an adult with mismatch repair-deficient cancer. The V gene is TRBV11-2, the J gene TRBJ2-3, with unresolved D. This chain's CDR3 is CASSLGASTSTDTQYF. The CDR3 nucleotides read TGTGCCAGCAGCTTAGGGGCGTCGACTAGCACAGATACGCAGTATTTT. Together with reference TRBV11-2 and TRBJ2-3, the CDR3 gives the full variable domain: EAGVAQSPRYKIIEKRQSVAFWCNPISGHATLYWYQQILGQGPKLLIQFQNNGVVDDSQLPKDRFSAERLKGVDSTLKIQPAKLEDSAVYLCASSLGASTSTDTQYFGPGTRLTVL.